This entry describes one TCR beta chain. This sample was included in a study of blood T cell repertoires in COVID-19. For the study at large: PBMCs, B-cell-depleted T cells, or T cells were the source of the cDNA or gDNA that made up the material.

V was clipped by 7 bases and J by 4 bases, with 14 bases between them. The CDR3 loop spans 14 amino acids. Germline V lookup: CDR1 SNHLY, CDR2 FYNNEI. As handled by the study authors: Amplification of reference gene primers was used by the study to estimate nucleated cell counts. Profiling relied on immunoSEQ multiplex PCR, and the TCRdb table lists in-frame clones only, not all of them. V, J and clone size are taken as reported in that table, and D and trimming were inferred from the DNA itself. The sample records 200,000 to 300,000 clones, about nine tenths being singletons. This receptor was obtained from a woman aged 40 to 49 who had recovered from COVID-19. The sequenced material came from peripheral blood. The gene calls are TRBV2 and TRBJ1-5; D is ambiguous. CDR3 nucleotides: TGTGCCAGCACGGCTGAGGGAGGAAATCAGCCCCAGCATTTT. This codes for CASTAEGGNQPQHF. The full variable domain, its missing parts supplied by reference TRBV2 and TRBJ1-5, is EPEVTQTPSHQVTQMGQEVILRCVPISNHLYFYWYRQILGQKVEFLVSFYNNEISEKSEIFDDQFSVERPDGSNFTLKIRSTKLEDSAMYFCASTAEGGNQPQHFGDGTRLSIL.